The next 9 T cell receptor beta chains were all read from a single sample in a study of siplizumab effects on memory and regulatory T cells. The table came from immunoSEQ multiplex PCR; TCRdb's copy has only in-frame clones and leaves some out. The sample gives roughly 60,000 clones, 90% to 95% of which show up once; roughly 38% is in the top ten. Sequenced input: CD8+ T cells sorted from blood. These receptors were collected from a human donor in good health.

The genes are TRBV30 and TRBJ2-7; D remains unclear. Looked up from germline, CDR1 is GTSNPN and CDR2 is SVGIG (reference sequence). V lost 2 bases to trimming and J lost 3 bases, with 8 bases between them. This CDR3 comprises 12 residues. The CDR3 DNA reads as TGTGCCTGGAGTCCGATTGACTACGAGCAGTACTTC. Its translation is CAWSPIDYEQYF.

This sequence joins TRBV7-9 and TRBJ2-7; unclear D gene. Germline CDR1 is SEHNR and CDR2 is FQNEAQ (reference sequence). The V and J ends lost 5 bases and 2 bases respectively, with 7 bases between them. The CDR3 length is 12 residues. The CDR3 DNA reads TGTGCCAGCAGCCACGGCCCCTACGAGCAGTACTTC. It encodes CASSHGPYEQYF.

This chain uses TRBV7-9 with TRBJ2-7; 8 bases are shared with TRBD2. CDR1 SEHNR and CDR2 FQNEAQ come from the germline V gene (reference sequence). CDR3 size: 15 residues. The V gene end was trimmed by 3 bases and the J gene end by 0 bases; junction bases not matched to a gene: 4. The CDR3 nucleotides are TGTGCCAGCAGCTTGGGTAGCGGGGCCTCCTACGAGCAGTACTTC. This codes for CASSLGSGASYEQYF.

The chain recombines TRBV5-1 with TRBJ2-1; 7 positions agree with TRBD1. With V trimmed by 1 base and J by 6 bases, 1 base remained unmatched. Per the germline V gene, CDR1 is SGHRS and CDR2 is YFSETQ. The length of the CDR3 is 13 residues. CDR3 residues: CASSLTGVNEQFF. The CDR3, as DNA: TGCGCCAGCAGCTTGACAGGGGTCAATGAGCAGTTCTTC.

J is TRBJ2-4 and V is TRBV10-3; tentatively, D is TRBD1 or TRBD2 (5 bases each). This CDR3 has 15 amino acids. Germline CDR1 is ENHRY and CDR2 is SYGVKD. Trimming took off 0 bases at V and 2 bases at J, with 8 bases between the two ends. CDR3 in DNA: TGTGCCATCAGTGAGTCTGGGGGAACCAAAAACATTCAGTACTTC. Residues: CAISESGGTKNIQYF.

This clone was seen once. The chain recombines TRBV6-4 with TRBJ2-2; TRBD1 is a possible D gene (6 bases). Trimming took off 0 bases at V and 2 bases at J, with 10 bases between the two ends. The CDR3 loop spans 16 amino acids. CDR1 is MRHNA, CDR2 SNTAGT, per germline. CDR3 nucleotide sequence: TGTGCCAGCAGTGACTCGACACAGGGAAACACCGGGGAGCTGTTTTTT. Protein sequence: CASSDSTQGNTGELFF.

The V call is TRBV4-3, the J call TRBJ2-7; 10 nucleotides match TRBD1. Germline V gives CDR1 LGHNA, CDR2 YSLEER. Trimming at V came to 3 bases and at J to 3 bases, leaving 5 bases not matched to a gene. This CDR3 is built from 15 residues. CDR3 region: CASSQGQGRNYEQYF. The CDR3 bases are TGCGCCAGCAGCCAGGGACAGGGGAGGAACTACGAGCAGTACTTC.

The chain is built from TRBV27 and TRBJ2-3, with 8 positions matching TRBD2. The CDR3 is made up of 15 amino acids. With V trimmed by 7 bases and J by 0 bases, 6 bases remained unmatched. Looked up from germline, CDR1 is MNHEY and CDR2 is SMNVEV (reference sequence). The CDR3 region has the DNA TGTGCCAGCAACAGACTAGCGCGAAGCACAGATACGCAGTATTTT. It yields the protein CASNRLARSTDTQYF.

The genes are TRBV7-9 and TRBJ2-1; 7 bases agree with TRBD1. The CDR3 runs 16 residues. Germline values: CDR1 SEHNR, CDR2 FQNEAQ (reference sequence). V trimming: 5 bases; J trimming: 5 bases; junction bases outside the gene matches: 12. The chain's CDR3 is CASSALQGKENNEQFF. CDR3 coding DNA: TGTGCCAGCAGCGCCCTACAGGGGAAGGAAAACAATGAGCAGTTCTTC.